One sample yielded the 7 T cell receptor beta chains listed below, sequenced in a study of CD8+ T cells in alopecia areata. Treatment given: oral pan-JAK inhibitor, 5-10 mg twice daily. Isolated RNA was reverse transcribed into cDNA used as the sequencing template. Sequenced by immunoSEQ multiplex PCR; TCRdb stores in-frame clones only, minus some. The sample has 110,000 to 150,000 clones, around 86% seen once; the top ten hold approximately 13%. This material consisted of CD8+ T cells sorted from blood, taken at week 4, from a patient treated with tofacitinib. The receptors shown here come from a human donor with alopecia areata.

The genes are TRBV4-2 and TRBJ2-7, with TRBD1 matching 7 bases. V trimming: 0 bases; J trimming: 2 bases; junction bases outside the gene matches: 4. The germline gives CDR1 LGHNA, CDR2 YNFKEQ. The CDR3 runs 15 residues. CDR3 region: CASSQELGGPYEQYF. The CDR3 DNA is TGTGCCAGCAGCCAAGAATTAGGGGGCCCCTACGAGCAGTACTTC.

With respect to this clone: Its ends do not fully match the called genes, so a read error is possible. The chain combines TRBV7-7 with TRBJ2-5, with a tentative D call TRBD2 (6 bases). The germline gives CDR1 SSHAT, CDR2 FNYEAQ (reference sequence). This CDR3 spans 14 amino acids. The CDR3 nucleotides read TGTGCTAGCAGCTTTCGGGGGAGGCGGGAGACCCAGTACTTC. Amino acid sequence: CASSFRGRRETQYF.

This chain links TRBV7-9 with TRBJ1-1; D not resolved. The CDR3 sequence is 14 residues long. Trimming removed 8 bases from V and 1 base from J, with 14 bases in between. Germline CDR1 SEHNR, CDR2 FQNEAQ (reference sequence). In DNA, the CDR3 is TGTGCCAGCCTCACGGGAGAGGGGAACACTGAAGCTTTCTTT. This codes for CASLTGEGNTEAFF.

The chain uses TRBV29-1 and TRBJ2-2; D is undetermined. The CDR3 covers 13 residues. The germline V and J ends were trimmed by 3 bases and 4 bases, with 9 bases remaining between them. From germline, CDR1 is SQVTM and CDR2 ANQGSEA. The CDR3 loop reads CSVDRRSTGELFF. The CDR3 nucleotides are TGCAGCGTTGACAGACGTTCCACCGGGGAGCTGTTTTTT.

The chain links TRBV27 to TRBJ1-1, with a possible D match to TRBD1 (5 bases). Germline assignment: CDR1 MNHEY and CDR2 SMNVEV (reference sequence). This CDR3 is 17 amino acids long. Trimming took 5 bases from V and 0 from J, leaving 19 bases between them. CDR3 sequence (DNA): TGTGCCAGCAGTCCCGGGACCGAAGTTGTCATGAACACTGAAGCTTTCTTT. Translation gives CASSPGTEVVMNTEAFF.

The chain links TRBV30 to TRBJ1-1, with D tentatively TRBD1 (6 bases). The CDR3 loop spans 13 amino acids. Deletions cut 2 bases from V and 4 bases from J, with 11 bases between. CDR1 GTSNPN and CDR2 SVGIG come from the germline V gene (reference sequence). The CDR3 loop is CAWSSGDATEAFF. CDR3 sequence (DNA): TGTGCCTGGAGTTCAGGGGATGCCACTGAAGCTTTCTTT.

Worth noting for this clone: Additional DNA sequences in this sample encode the identical CDR3. V is TRBV4-1 and J is TRBJ2-3; D not resolved. Germline V gene lookup returns CDR1 MGHRA and CDR2 YSYEKL. The V gene lost 3 bases and the J gene lost 4 bases, with 2 bases spanning the gap. CDR3 length: 11 residues. The CDR3 is CASSQADTQYF. The CDR3 nucleotides read TGCGCCAGCAGCCAGGCAGATACGCAGTATTTT.